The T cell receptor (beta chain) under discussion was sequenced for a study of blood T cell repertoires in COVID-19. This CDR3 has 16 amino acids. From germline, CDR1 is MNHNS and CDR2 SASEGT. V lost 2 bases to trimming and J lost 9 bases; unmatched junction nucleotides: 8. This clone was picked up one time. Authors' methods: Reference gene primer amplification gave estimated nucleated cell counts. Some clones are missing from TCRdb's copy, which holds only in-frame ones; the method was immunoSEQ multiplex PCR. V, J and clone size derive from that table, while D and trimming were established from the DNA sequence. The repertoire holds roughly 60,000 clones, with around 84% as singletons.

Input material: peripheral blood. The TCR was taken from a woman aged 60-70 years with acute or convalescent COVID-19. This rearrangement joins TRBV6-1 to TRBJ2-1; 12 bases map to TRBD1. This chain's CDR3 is CASSEIPGQGAGEQFF. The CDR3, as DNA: TGTGCCAGCAGTGAAATACCGGGACAGGGGGCAGGTGAGCAGTTCTTC.